Shown below are 2 T cell receptor beta chains from a single sample sequenced in a study of blood T cell repertoires in COVID-19. Here immunoSEQ multiplex PCR was the method, and the copy in TCRdb shows in-frame clones only, minus some. This sample has about 81,000 clones, with 88% found just once. Sequences were obtained from peripheral blood. These receptors were taken from a woman of 80 years or more with acute or convalescent COVID-19.

In this sample, this clone turned up once. The gene calls are TRBV13 and TRBJ2-3, with 10 positions matching TRBD2. Per germline, CDR1 PRHDT and CDR2 FYEKMQ (reference sequence). J gave up 2 bases and V 5 bases, and 7 bases lay outside the gene matches. The CDR3 totals 16 residues. The CDR3 DNA sequence: TGTGCCAGCAGCCGCCGGACTAGCGGAGTCACAGATACGCAGTATTTT. It codes for CASSRRTSGVTDTQYF.

This clone was observed once. The V gene is TRBV18, the J gene TRBJ1-1, with 12 positions matching TRBD1. The CDR3 has 15 residues. The J segment lost 1 base and the V segment lost 6 bases, leaving 3 bases of the junction unmatched. The germline V gene encodes CDR1 KGHSH and CDR2 LQKENI. In DNA form, the CDR3 reads TGTGCCAGCTCGCGGGACAGGGGGCGGAACACTGAAGCTTTCTTT. Protein: CASSRDRGRNTEAFF.